Listed here are 19 T cell receptor beta chains from one sample, sequenced in a study of blood T cell repertoires in COVID-19. Produced via immunoSEQ multiplex PCR; TCRdb's table is partial and in-frame only. This sample carries about 200,000 clones, about 85% of them seen once, and the ten largest clones take 20% to 25%. Sequenced input: peripheral blood. These receptors were collected from a man aged 55 to 70 with active or convalescent COVID-19.

The V call is TRBV5-6, the J call TRBJ2-1; weak D call: TRBD2 (7 bases). Germline CDR1 SGHDT, CDR2 YYEEEE. V dropped 2 bases and J dropped 5 bases, with 11 bases sitting between them. The CDR3 covers 14 residues. In DNA form, the CDR3 reads TGTGCCAGCAGCTTCCCGGGGGGCAACAATGAGCAGTTCTTC. Translated, it gives CASSFPGGNNEQFF.

The chain links TRBV27 to TRBJ1-4, with D perhaps matching TRBD1 (5 bases). The CDR3 contains 14 residues. Trimming left V 4 bases short and J 2 bases short, with 8 bases between. The germline CDR1 and CDR2 sequences are MNHEY and SMNVEV (reference sequence). This CDR3 reads CASSWGSTNEKLFF. CDR3 DNA sequence: TGTGCCAGCAGTTGGGGCAGTACTAATGAAAAACTGTTTTTT.

In this sample, this clone turned up many times. This chain uses TRBV5-4 with TRBJ1-1, with 10 bases fitting TRBD1. This CDR3 has 16 amino acids. Germline V gives CDR1 SGHNT, CDR2 YYREEE (reference sequence). The ends lost 4 bases at V and 1 base at J; junction bases unmatched: 7. The CDR3 here is CASSPGQGLWNTEAFF. CDR3 nucleotides: TGTGCCAGCAGCCCGGGACAGGGGTTATGGAACACTGAAGCTTTCTTT. Based on the CDR3 plus reference TRBV5-4 and TRBJ1-1, the full variable domain is ETGVTQSPTHLIKTRGQQVTLRCSSQSGHNTVSWYQQALGQGPQFIFQYYREEENGRGNFPPRFSGLQFPNYSSELNVNALELDDSALYLCASSPGQGLWNTEAFFGQGTRLTVV.

This rearrangement joins TRBV15 to TRBJ2-7, with 8 positions matching TRBD1. The V segment lost 2 bases and the J segment 5 bases; nucleotides outside the gene matches: 14. The CDR3 consists of 17 residues. Germline loops: CDR1 LNHNV, CDR2 YYDKDF (reference sequence). CDR3 bases: TGTGCCACCAGCAGAAGTACGTGGGCAGGGGGCTTCAACGAGCAGTACTTC. Amino acids: CATSRSTWAGGFNEQYF.

This rearrangement joins TRBV6-1 to TRBJ1-1; 7 positions agree with TRBD1. CDR1 is MNHNS, CDR2 SASEGT, per germline. V lost 3 bases and J lost 1; bases outside the gene matches: 2. This CDR3 spans 14 amino acids. The CDR3 sequence: CASSEGQRNTEAFF. The CDR3 DNA follows: TGTGCCAGCAGTGAGGGACAGAGGAACACTGAAGCTTTCTTT.

V gene TRBV6-5 combines with J gene TRBJ2-7; D remains unclear. CDR1 is MNHEY and CDR2 is SVGAGI in the germline V gene. The CDR3 sequence is 16 residues long. V dropped 0 bases and J dropped 0 bases, with 12 bases sitting between them. The CDR3 region has the DNA TGTGCCAGCAGTTACTCGATTACTCAGGACTCCTACGAGCAGTACTTC. Its protein product is CASSYSITQDSYEQYF.

J is TRBJ1-4 and V is TRBV5-4; no definite D call. V shed 6 bases and J shed 5 bases, with 14 bases lying between them. The CDR3 has 14 residues. The germline V gene encodes CDR1 SGHNT and CDR2 YYREEE (reference sequence). CDR3 nucleotides: TGTGCCAGCACCGACCGGGAACAGAATGAAAAACTGTTTTTT. Residues: CASTDREQNEKLFF.

This sequence joins TRBV2 and TRBJ1-4; TRBD1 matches at 9 bases. Germline loops: CDR1 SNHLY, CDR2 FYNNEI. Trimming cost V 5 bases and J 8 bases; bases outside gene matches: 9. The CDR3 is 15 amino acids. CDR3 region: CASSLDRGKSEKLFF. Written as DNA, the CDR3 is TGTGCCAGCAGTCTAGACAGGGGGAAGTCAGAAAAACTGTTTTTT.

This sequence joins TRBV7-9 and TRBJ2-2; 7 nucleotides line up with TRBD1. This CDR3 is 14 amino acids long. Trimming took 5 bases from V and 1 from J; bases not matched to a gene: 1. Per the germline V gene, CDR1 is SEHNR and CDR2 is FQNEAQ (reference sequence). CDR3 amino acids: CASSRQGNTGELFF. The CDR3 nucleotides are TGTGCCAGCAGCCGACAGGGGAACACCGGGGAGCTGTTTTTT.

The chain joins TRBV2 to TRBJ2-3, with 11 bases fitting TRBD1. This CDR3 region has 14 residues. Per germline, CDR1 SNHLY and CDR2 FYNNEI. V trimming: 4 bases; J trimming: 4 bases; junction bases outside the gene matches: 1. DNA of the CDR3: TGTGCCAGCAGTGGGACAGGGGGCGCAGATACGCAGTATTTT. Translating gives CASSGTGGADTQYF.

This clone was observed a single time. The chain is built from TRBV4-1 and TRBJ2-2; 7 nucleotides agree with TRBD2. CDR1 MGHRA and CDR2 YSYEKL come from the germline V gene. The CDR3 runs to 15 residues. Trimming at V came to 4 bases and at J to 7 bases, leaving 9 bases not matched to a gene. The CDR3 here is CASSRKSGEDGELFF. The CDR3 DNA is TGCGCCAGCAGCCGAAAGAGCGGGGAAGACGGGGAGCTGTTTTTT.

This sequence joins TRBV4-1 and TRBJ2-7; 9 nucleotides align to TRBD1. CDR1 is MGHRA and CDR2 is YSYEKL in the germline V gene. J gave up 4 bases and V 5 bases, and 9 bases lay outside the gene matches. The CDR3 extends over 15 amino acids. The chain's CDR3 is CASSTAGTGQYEQYF. DNA of the CDR3: TGCGCCAGCAGCACTGCCGGGACAGGGCAATACGAGCAGTACTTC.

This rearrangement joins TRBV11-2 to TRBJ2-7; TRBD1 matches 7 bases. CDR1 is SGHAT and CDR2 is FQNNGV in the germline V gene. V trimming: 3 bases; J trimming: 5 bases; junction bases outside the gene matches: 7. The CDR3 extends over 14 amino acids. CDR3 residues: CASSFEGAKNEQYF. The CDR3, as DNA: TGTGCCAGCAGCTTTGAGGGGGCGAAAAACGAGCAGTACTTC.

V usage is TRBV5-6 and J usage is TRBJ2-5; perhaps TRBD1 as D (5 bases). The CDR3 extends over 14 amino acids. Germline loops: CDR1 SGHDT, CDR2 YYEEEE. V was pared by 2 bases and J by 1 base, with 9 bases between. CDR3 region: CASSFRQTQETQYF. As DNA, the CDR3 is TGTGCCAGCAGCTTTCGACAGACCCAAGAGACCCAGTACTTC. Combining the CDR3 with reference TRBV5-6 and TRBJ2-5 gives the whole variable domain DAGVTQSPTHLIKTRGQQVTLRCSPKSGHDTVSWYQQALGQGPQFIFQYYEEEERQRGNFPDRFSGHQFPNYSSELNVNALLLGDSALYLCASSFRQTQETQYFGPGTRLLVL.

This rearrangement joins TRBV7-3 to TRBJ2-7, with TRBD2 matching 7 bases. The CDR3 consists of 14 residues. Trimming at V came to 5 bases and at J to 0 bases, leaving 4 bases not matched to a gene. Looked up from germline, CDR1 is SGHTA and CDR2 is FQGTGA. CDR3 protein: CASSPGLNSYEQYF. DNA for the CDR3: TGTGCCAGCAGCCCGGGACTAAACTCCTACGAGCAGTACTTC.

This sequence joins TRBV2 and TRBJ1-2; D is undetermined. Per germline, CDR1 SNHLY and CDR2 FYNNEI. The CDR3 extends over 13 amino acids. The germline V and J ends were trimmed by 3 bases and 2 bases, with 7 bases remaining between them. The CDR3 spells CASSEGGNYGYTF. The CDR3 coding sequence is TGTGCCAGCAGTGAGGGAGGGAACTATGGCTACACCTTC.

The rearrangement links TRBV15 to TRBJ1-2; no reliable D call. The V and J ends lost 0 bases and 8 bases respectively, with 10 bases between them. Germline V gene lookup returns CDR1 LNHNV and CDR2 YYDKDF (reference sequence). The CDR3 totals 13 residues. In DNA form, the CDR3 reads TGTGCCACCAGCAGAGAGCCGCAGGCCGGCTACACCTTC. This sequence encodes CATSREPQAGYTF.

V gene TRBV4-2 combines with J gene TRBJ2-3; 11 bases line up with TRBD1. CDR3 length equals 15 residues. Germline trimming cut 4 bases from V and 4 bases from J; bases unmatched to any gene: 4. Germline V gene data show CDR1 as LGHNA and CDR2 as YNFKEQ. The chain's CDR3 is CASSLGQGASDTQYF. For the CDR3, the DNA is TGTGCCAGCAGCCTAGGACAGGGGGCCTCAGATACGCAGTATTTT.

This clone was seen a single time. The gene calls are TRBV5-6 and TRBJ2-7; TRBD1 agrees at 7 bases. V trimming: 0 bases; J trimming: 0 bases; junction bases outside the gene matches: 3. The germline CDR1 and CDR2 sequences are SGHDT and YYEEEE. The CDR3 has 15 amino acids. For the CDR3, the DNA is TGTGCCAGCAGCTTGGTGGCAGGGGGCTCCTACGAGCAGTACTTC. Its translation is CASSLVAGGSYEQYF.